The rows below give T cell receptor beta chains drawn from one sample of a study of OX40 agonist ivuxolimab in advanced cancers. The assay was immunoSEQ multiplex PCR, and TCRdb's table has in-frame clones only and misses some. The table shows around 70,000 clones, with around four fifths occurring only once. The sample consisted of CD4+ or CD8+ T cells sorted from blood, taken in a trial of the OX40 agonist ivuxolimab. Receptors originate from an adult with an advanced solid tumor such as melanoma, head and neck, liver or kidney cancer. Both conserved end residues are trimmed from each CDR3. The order of the fields is V gene, J gene, CDR3 protein.

V: TRBV29-1
J: TRBJ1-2
CDR3: SVAYFPSGGAWSGYT

V: TRBV9
J: TRBJ1-1
CDR3: ASSVVNTEAF

V: TRBV7-9
J: TRBJ2-3
CDR3: ASSKGQGGLRTDTQY

V: TRBV6-1
J: TRBJ2-7
CDR3: ASIRDIEQY

V: TRBV15
J: TRBJ1-5
CDR3: ATSNRRYSNQPQH

V: TRBV5-4
J: TRBJ2-7
CDR3: ASSRREVYEQY

V: TRBV30
J: TRBJ1-1
CDR3: AWDRGGDTEAF

V: TRBV27
J: TRBJ1-3
CDR3: ASRGRAAGNTIY

V: TRBV4-2
J: TRBJ1-1
CDR3: ASSLVGGGMNTEAF

V: TRBV29-1
J: TRBJ1-5
CDR3: SVASSTSGNQPQH

V: TRBV30
J: TRBJ2-1
CDR3: ACVLAGLNEQF

V: TRBV29-1
J: TRBJ1-3
CDR3: SVGTHLSGNTIY

V: TRBV5-5
J: TRBJ1-2
CDR3: ASSLGSPGTGYT

V: TRBV18
J: TRBJ1-1
CDR3: ASSPSGGSRTEAF

V: TRBV5-1
J: TRBJ1-4
CDR3: ASSLQNLSVEGLGEKLF

V: TRBV28
J: TRBJ1-1
CDR3: ASSLTQGAGVTEAF

V: TRBV6-5
J: TRBJ1-3
CDR3: ASSYRWSSGNTIY

V: TRBV19
J: TRBJ1-2
CDR3: ASSLDSQAFNYGYT

V: TRBV11-2
J: TRBJ1-6
CDR3: ASSFQSSPLH

V: TRBV30
J: TRBJ1-1
CDR3: ASDRQLEAF

V: TRBV6-1
J: TRBJ2-7
CDR3: ASSQTRTGNYEQY

V: TRBV29-1
J: TRBJ2-1
CDR3: SVKPGTSSYNEQF

V: TRBV19
J: TRBJ1-4
CDR3: ASSMGTANEKLF

V: TRBV5-1
J: TRBJ1-1
CDR3: ASSLVGRSAVF

V: TRBV29-1
J: TRBJ1-1
CDR3: SVLDGMNTEAF

V: TRBV7-2
J: TRBJ2-5
CDR3: ASSPRQLRGQETQY

V: TRBV28
J: TRBJ2-5
CDR3: ASINGIGRSGRAEETQY